Below are 3 T cell receptor beta chains sequenced from a single sample in a study of OX40 agonist ivuxolimab in advanced cancers. The method was immunoSEQ multiplex PCR; TCRdb's version includes in-frame clones alone and lacks a portion of them. This table holds fewer than 55,000 clones, about 87% found once. This material consisted of CD4+ or CD8+ T cells sorted from blood, taken in a trial of the OX40 agonist ivuxolimab. The source of these receptors is an adult with an advanced solid tumor such as melanoma, head and neck, liver or kidney cancer.

In nucleotides, the CDR3 is TGTGCCAGCAGCGTAGCGGGCCCTACCTACAATGAGCAGTTCTTC. It codes for CASSVAGPTYNEQFF. The chain has TRBV9 and TRBJ2-1, with D unresolved. The CDR3 spans 15 residues. Germline loops: CDR1 SGDLS, CDR2 YYNGEE. Trimming pared 0 bases from V and 2 bases from J, leaving 9 bases between.

The gene calls are TRBV4-3 and TRBJ2-7; D is possibly TRBD1 (5 bases). CDR3 length: 16 residues. Germline assignment: CDR1 LGHNA and CDR2 YSLEER. V lost 0 bases, J lost 3 bases, and 15 bases lay in between. CDR3 DNA: TGCGCCAGCAGCCAAGACGGTGTGGGGCGACACTACGAGCAGTACTTC. This gives the protein CASSQDGVGRHYEQYF.

The chain uses TRBV19 and TRBJ1-4, with TRBD1 matching 8 bases. Germline CDR1 LNHDA, CDR2 SQIVND (reference sequence). There are 15 residues in the CDR3. The V segment lost 5 bases and the J segment 6 bases; nucleotides outside the gene matches: 8. CDR3 in amino acids: CASSPWTGKDEKLFF. The CDR3 nucleotides read TGTGCCAGTAGTCCCTGGACAGGGAAGGATGAAAAACTGTTTTTT.